Here is one TCR beta chain with its context. This sample stems from a study of blood T cell repertoires in COVID-19. Original data processing: Amplification of reference gene primers was used by the study to estimate nucleated cell counts. TCRdb's copy holds only in-frame clones and misses some; the assay was immunoSEQ multiplex PCR. V, J and clone size reflect that table, while D and trimming were determined from the DNA. The table has 220,000 or so clones, 70% to 90% seen once; the top ten hold around 0.87%. CDR1 and CDR2 (germline): SGHRS, YFSETQ. This CDR3 is 14 amino acids long. V was cut by 0 bases and J by 0 bases, with 4 bases left in between.

This sequence originates from a man aged 45 to 65 who had been exposed to COVID-19. Sequenced input: PBMCs or T cells enriched from blood (not recorded which). The V and J genes are TRBV5-1 and TRBJ1-3; D uncertain. The CDR3 here is CASSLALSGNTIYF. The CDR3 bases are TGCGCCAGCAGCTTGGCCCTCTCTGGAAACACCATATATTTT.